This TCR beta chain comes out of a study of beta chain features in type 1 diabetes. Study-level background: Sorted cells from all samples, numbering approximately 110,000,000, were examined. Broader study findings: The analysis here could not establish whether HLA type shapes TCRB rearrangement.

As concerns this clone: Its antigen remains unidentified.

The CDR3 has 15 residues. The ends were cut back, 4 bases at V and 5 bases at J, with 15 bases in the middle. The germline V gene encodes CDR1 GTSNPN and CDR2 SVGIG (reference sequence). The purity of all sorted populations exceeded 95%. The sequenced template was cDNA made from the entire isolated RNA. Sequenced by immunoSEQ multiplex PCR; TCRdb stores in-frame clones only, minus some. This table has 150,000 to 190,000 clones, 11% appearing once. J is TRBJ1-6 and V is TRBV30; weak D call: TRBD1 (5 bases). The clonotype comes from a man aged 18 to 30 in good health. What was sequenced was central memory CD4+ T cells from blood. This CDR3 reads CAWKTAGRDNSPLHF. As DNA, the CDR3 is TGTGCCTGGAAAACGGCAGGGAGAGATAATTCACCCCTCCACTTT.